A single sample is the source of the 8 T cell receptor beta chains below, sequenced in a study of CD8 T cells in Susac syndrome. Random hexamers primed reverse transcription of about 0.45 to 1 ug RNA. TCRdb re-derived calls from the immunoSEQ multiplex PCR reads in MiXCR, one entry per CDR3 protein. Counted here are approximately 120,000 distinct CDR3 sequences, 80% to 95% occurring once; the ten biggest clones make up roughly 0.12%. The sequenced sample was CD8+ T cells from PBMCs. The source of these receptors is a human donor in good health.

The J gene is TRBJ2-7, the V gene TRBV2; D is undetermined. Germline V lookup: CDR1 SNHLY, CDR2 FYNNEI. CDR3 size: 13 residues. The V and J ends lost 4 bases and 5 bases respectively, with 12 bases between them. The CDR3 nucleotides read TGTGCCAGCAGTGGGGCAGGTGGGCACGAGCAGTACTTC. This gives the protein CASSGAGGHEQYF.

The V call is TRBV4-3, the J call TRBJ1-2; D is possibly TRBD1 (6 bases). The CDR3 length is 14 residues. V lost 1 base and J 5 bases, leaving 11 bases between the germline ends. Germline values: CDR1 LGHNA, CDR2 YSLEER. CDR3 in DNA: TGCGCCAGCAGCCAAGGTCGTCAGGGGTATGGCTACACCTTC. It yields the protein CASSQGRQGYGYTF.

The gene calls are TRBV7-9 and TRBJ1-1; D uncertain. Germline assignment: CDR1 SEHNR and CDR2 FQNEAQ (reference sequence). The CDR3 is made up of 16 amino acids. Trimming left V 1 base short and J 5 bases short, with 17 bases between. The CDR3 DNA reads TGTGCCAGCAGCTTAGTCCCAGCGCTGGGAGGAACTGAAGCTTTCTTT. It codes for CASSLVPALGGTEAFF.

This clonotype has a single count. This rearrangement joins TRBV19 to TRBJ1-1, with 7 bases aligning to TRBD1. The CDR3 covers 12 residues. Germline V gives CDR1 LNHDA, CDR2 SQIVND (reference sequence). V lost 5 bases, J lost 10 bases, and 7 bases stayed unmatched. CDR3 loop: CASSQQGFGAFF. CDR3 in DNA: TGTGCCAGTAGTCAACAGGGGTTCGGAGCTTTCTTT.

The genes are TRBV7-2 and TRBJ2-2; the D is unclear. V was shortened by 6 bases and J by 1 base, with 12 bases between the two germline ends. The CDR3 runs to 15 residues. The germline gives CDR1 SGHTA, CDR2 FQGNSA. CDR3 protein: CASRVGPMNTGELFF. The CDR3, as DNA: TGTGCCAGCAGAGTCGGGCCGATGAACACCGGGGAGCTGTTTTTT.

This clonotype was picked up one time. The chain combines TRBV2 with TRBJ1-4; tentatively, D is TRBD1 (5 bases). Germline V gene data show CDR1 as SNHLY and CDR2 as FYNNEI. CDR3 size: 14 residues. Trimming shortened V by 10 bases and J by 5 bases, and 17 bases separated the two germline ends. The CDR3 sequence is CATSWGRTNEKLFF. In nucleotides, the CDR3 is TGTGCCACCTCGTGGGGACGGACAAATGAAAAACTGTTTTTT.

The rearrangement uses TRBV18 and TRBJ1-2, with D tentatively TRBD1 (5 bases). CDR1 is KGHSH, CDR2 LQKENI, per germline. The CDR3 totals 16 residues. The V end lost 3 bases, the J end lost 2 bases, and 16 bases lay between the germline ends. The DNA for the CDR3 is TGTGCCAGCTCACCTCAGAGGGGTCGGTCAAACTATGGCTACACCTTC. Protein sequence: CASSPQRGRSNYGYTF. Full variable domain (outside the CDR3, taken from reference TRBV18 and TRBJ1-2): NAGVMQNPRHLVRRRGQEARLRCSPMKGHSHVYWYRQLPEEGLKFMVYLQKENIIDESGMPKERFSAEFPKEGPSILRIQQVVRGDSAAYFCASSPQRGRSNYGYTFGSGTRLTVV.

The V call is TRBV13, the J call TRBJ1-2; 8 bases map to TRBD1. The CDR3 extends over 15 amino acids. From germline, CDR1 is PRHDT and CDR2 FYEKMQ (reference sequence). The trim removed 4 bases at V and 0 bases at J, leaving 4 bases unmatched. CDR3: CASSSQGATNYGYTF. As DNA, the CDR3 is TGTGCCAGCAGCTCGCAGGGGGCTACTAACTATGGCTACACCTTC.